The 5 T cell receptor beta chains below all came from one sample that was sequenced in a study of a mutant IDH1 vaccine in newly diagnosed glioma. The time point was: week 11, during vaccination. Each dose delivered 300 ug of mutant IDH1 20-mer peptide subcutaneously with imiquimod. The antigens of these receptors remain unknown. TCRdb's table, derived via immunoSEQ multiplex PCR, lists solely in-frame clones and lacks some. The sample consists of roughly 48,000 clones, 91% of them appearing once. The sequencing here drew on PBMCs, taken from a glioma patient whose treatment included an IDH1 peptide vaccine. These receptor sequences come from a man in his forties or fifties with glioma.

The chain links TRBV27 to TRBJ1-1; D not resolved. V lost 2 bases and J 3 bases, leaving 19 bases between the germline ends. Germline V gene lookup returns CDR1 MNHEY and CDR2 SMNVEV (reference sequence). This CDR3 has 17 residues. CDR3 DNA sequence: TGTGCCAGCAGTTTAAGTGAGACCTTGGACTCCGACACTGAAGCTTTCTTT. It specifies CASSLSETLDSDTEAFF.

This sequence joins TRBV19 and TRBJ2-7, with D hard to call. The CDR3 consists of 16 residues. V lost 1 base and J 7 bases, leaving 20 bases between the germline ends. Germline CDR1 is LNHDA and CDR2 is SQIVND (reference sequence). The CDR3 protein is CASSIARPELPGEQYF. The DNA of the CDR3 is TGTGCCAGTAGTATAGCCCGACCAGAGCTTCCTGGGGAGCAGTACTTC.

The chain carries TRBV28 and TRBJ2-5, with TRBD1 as a possible D gene (6 bases). The CDR3 consists of 14 residues. From germline, CDR1 is MDHEN and CDR2 SYDVKM. V lost 6 bases to trimming and J lost 5 bases, with 16 bases between them. The CDR3 DNA reads TGTGCCAGCAGCTGGGGTGGGACATCGGAGACCCAGTACTTC. Translating gives CASSWGGTSETQYF.

The CDR3 DNA is TGCAGCGTTGAAGACAGGGTAGGCGGGACAGGGTACACCGGGGAGCTGTTTTTT. This codes for CSVEDRVGGTGYTGELFF. V usage is TRBV29-1 and J usage is TRBJ2-2, with 9 bases identical to TRBD1. Losses at the gene ends were 0 bases for V and 3 bases for J; bases not matched to a gene: 11. Germline V gene sequence: CDR1 SQVTM, CDR2 ANQGSEA. The CDR3 loop spans 18 amino acids.

V gene TRBV5-4 combines with J gene TRBJ1-2, with D unresolved. This CDR3 region has 15 residues. V was clipped by 4 bases and J by 2 bases, with 15 bases between them. Germline V gives CDR1 SGHNT, CDR2 YYREEE (reference sequence). CDR3: CASSTGPKMNYGYTF. The CDR3 DNA follows: TGTGCCAGCAGCACCGGGCCCAAGATGAACTATGGCTACACCTTC.